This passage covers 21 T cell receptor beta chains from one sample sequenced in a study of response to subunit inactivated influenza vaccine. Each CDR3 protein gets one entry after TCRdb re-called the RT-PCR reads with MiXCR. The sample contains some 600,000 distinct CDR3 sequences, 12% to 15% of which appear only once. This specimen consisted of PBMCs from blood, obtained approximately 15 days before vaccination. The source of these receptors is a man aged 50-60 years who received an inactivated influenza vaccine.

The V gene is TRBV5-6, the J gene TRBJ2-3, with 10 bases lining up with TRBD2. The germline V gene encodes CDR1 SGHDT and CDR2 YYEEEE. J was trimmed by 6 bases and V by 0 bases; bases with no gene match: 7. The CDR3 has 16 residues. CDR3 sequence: CASSLVPSGGADTQYF. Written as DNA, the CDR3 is TGTGCCAGCAGCTTGGTCCCTAGCGGGGGAGCGGATACGCAGTATTTT.

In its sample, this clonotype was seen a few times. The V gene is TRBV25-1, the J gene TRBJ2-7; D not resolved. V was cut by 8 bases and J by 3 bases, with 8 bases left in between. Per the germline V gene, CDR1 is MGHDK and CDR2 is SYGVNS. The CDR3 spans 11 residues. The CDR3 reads CASGKNYEQYF. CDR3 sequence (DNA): TGTGCCAGCGGGAAAAACTACGAGCAGTACTTC.

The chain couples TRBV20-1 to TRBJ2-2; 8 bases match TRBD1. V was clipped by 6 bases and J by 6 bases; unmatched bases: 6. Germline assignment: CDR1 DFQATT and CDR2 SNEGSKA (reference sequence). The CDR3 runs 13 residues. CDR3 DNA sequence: TGCAGTGCCGTTCACAGGGGGTCCGGGGAGCTGTTTTTT. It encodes CSAVHRGSGELFF.

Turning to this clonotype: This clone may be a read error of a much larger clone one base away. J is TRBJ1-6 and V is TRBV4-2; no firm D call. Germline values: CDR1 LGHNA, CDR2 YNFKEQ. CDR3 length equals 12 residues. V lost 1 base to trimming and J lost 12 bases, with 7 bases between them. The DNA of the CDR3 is TGTGCCAGCAGCCAAGTGGACTTACCCCTCCACTTT. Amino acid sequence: CASSQVDLPLHF.

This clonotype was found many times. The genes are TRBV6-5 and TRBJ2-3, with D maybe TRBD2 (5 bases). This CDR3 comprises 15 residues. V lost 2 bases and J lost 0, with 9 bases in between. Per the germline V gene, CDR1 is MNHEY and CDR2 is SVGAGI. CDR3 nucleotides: TGTGCCAGCAGTTACAGTAGCGTAAGCACAGATACGCAGTATTTT. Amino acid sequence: CASSYSSVSTDTQYF.

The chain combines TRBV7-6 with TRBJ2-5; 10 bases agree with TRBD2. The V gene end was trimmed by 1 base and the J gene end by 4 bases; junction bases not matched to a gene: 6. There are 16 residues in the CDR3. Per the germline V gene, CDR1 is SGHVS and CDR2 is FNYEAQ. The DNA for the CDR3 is TGTGCCAGCAGCTTAGAAGTCCTAGCGGGAGTAGAGACCCAGTACTTC. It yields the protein CASSLEVLAGVETQYF. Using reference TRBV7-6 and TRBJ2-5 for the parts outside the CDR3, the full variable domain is GAGVSQSPRYKVTKRGQDVALRCDPISGHVSLYWYRQALGQGPEFLTYFNYEAQQDKSGLPNDRFSAERPEGSISTLTIQRTEQRDSAMYRCASSLEVLAGVETQYFGPGTRLLVL.

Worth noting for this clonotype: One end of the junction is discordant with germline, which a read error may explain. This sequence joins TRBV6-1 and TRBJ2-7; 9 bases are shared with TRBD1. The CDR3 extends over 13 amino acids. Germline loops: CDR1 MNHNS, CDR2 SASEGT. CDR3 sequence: CASSPPGQGMQSF. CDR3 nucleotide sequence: TGTGCCAGCAGCCCCCCGGGACAGGGAATGCAGTCCTTC.

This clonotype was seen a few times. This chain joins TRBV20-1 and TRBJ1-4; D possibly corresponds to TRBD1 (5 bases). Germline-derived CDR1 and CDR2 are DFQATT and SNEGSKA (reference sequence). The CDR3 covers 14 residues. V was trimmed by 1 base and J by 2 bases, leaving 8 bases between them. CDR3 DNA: TGCAGTGCTAGAGTGCAGGGTACTAATGAAAAACTGTTTTTT. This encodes CSARVQGTNEKLFF.

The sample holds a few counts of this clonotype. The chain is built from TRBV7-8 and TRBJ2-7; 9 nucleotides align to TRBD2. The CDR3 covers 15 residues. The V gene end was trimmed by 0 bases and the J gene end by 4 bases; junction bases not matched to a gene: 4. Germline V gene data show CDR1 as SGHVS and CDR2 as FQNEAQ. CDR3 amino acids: CASSLASGRQYEQYF. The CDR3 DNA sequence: TGTGCCAGCAGCTTAGCCAGCGGGAGGCAGTACGAGCAGTACTTC.

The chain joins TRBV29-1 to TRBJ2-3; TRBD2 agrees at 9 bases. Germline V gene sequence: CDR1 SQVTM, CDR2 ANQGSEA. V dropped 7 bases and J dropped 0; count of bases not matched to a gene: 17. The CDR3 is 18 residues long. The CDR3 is CSADELAGGPRSTDTQYF. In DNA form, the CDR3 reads TGCAGCGCCGATGAACTGGCGGGAGGGCCGAGGAGCACAGATACGCAGTATTTT.

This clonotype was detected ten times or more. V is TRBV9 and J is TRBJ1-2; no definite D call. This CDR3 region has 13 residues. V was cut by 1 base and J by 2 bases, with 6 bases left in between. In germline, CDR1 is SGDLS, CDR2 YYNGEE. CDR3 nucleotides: TGTGCCAGCAGCGTAACGGGCAACTATGGCTACACCTTC. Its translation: CASSVTGNYGYTF.

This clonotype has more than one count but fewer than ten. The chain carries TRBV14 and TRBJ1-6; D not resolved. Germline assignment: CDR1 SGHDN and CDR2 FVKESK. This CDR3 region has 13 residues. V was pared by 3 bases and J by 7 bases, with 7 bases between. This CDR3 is CASSHRPNSPLHF. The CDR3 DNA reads TGTGCCAGCAGCCACAGACCCAATTCACCCCTCCACTTT.

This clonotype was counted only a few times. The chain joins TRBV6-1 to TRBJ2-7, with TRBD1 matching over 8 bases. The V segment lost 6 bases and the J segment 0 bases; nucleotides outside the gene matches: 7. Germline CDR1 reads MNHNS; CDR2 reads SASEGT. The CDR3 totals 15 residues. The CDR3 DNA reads TGTGCCAGCAGCCGCGGACAGGGCAGCTCCTACGAGCAGTACTTC. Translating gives CASSRGQGSSYEQYF.

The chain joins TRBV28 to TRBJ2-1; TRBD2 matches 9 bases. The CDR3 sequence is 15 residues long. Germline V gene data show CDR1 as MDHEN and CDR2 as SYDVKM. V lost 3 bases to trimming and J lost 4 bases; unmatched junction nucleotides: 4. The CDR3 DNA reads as TGTGCCAGCAGTTTTAGCGGGGGCCAGTACAATGAGCAGTTCTTC. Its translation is CASSFSGGQYNEQFF.

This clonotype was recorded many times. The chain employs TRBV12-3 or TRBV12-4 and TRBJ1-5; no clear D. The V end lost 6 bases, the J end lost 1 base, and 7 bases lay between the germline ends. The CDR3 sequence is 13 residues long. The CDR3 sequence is CASSKDSNQPQHF. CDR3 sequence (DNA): TGTGCCAGCAGCAAAGACAGCAATCAGCCCCAGCATTTT.

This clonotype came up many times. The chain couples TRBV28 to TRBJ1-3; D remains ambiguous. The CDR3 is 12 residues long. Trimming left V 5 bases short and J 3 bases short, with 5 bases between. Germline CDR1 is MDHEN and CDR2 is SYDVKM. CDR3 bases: TGTGCCAGCAGTCGATATGGAAACACCATATATTTT. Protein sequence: CASSRYGNTIYF.

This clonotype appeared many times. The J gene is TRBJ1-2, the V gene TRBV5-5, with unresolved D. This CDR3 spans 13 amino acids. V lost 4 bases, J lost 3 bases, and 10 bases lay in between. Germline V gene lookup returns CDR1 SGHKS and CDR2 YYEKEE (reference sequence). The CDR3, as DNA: TGTGCCAGCAGCCCCCGAGGATACTATGGCTACACCTTC. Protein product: CASSPRGYYGYTF.

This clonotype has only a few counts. The CDR3 region is CASSQEWGNYGYTF. CDR3 DNA sequence: TGTGCCAGCAGCCAAGAATGGGGGAACTATGGCTACACCTTC. The chain joins TRBV3-1 to TRBJ1-2, with D perhaps TRBD1 (5 bases). CDR1 is LGHDT and CDR2 is YNNKEL in the germline V gene (reference sequence). The CDR3 runs to 14 residues. The V end lost 0 bases, the J end lost 2 bases, and 7 bases lay between the germline ends.

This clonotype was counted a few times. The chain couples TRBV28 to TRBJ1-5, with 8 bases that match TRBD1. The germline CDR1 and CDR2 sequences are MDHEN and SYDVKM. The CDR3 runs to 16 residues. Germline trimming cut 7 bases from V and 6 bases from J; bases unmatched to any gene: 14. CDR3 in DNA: TGTGCCAGCAACAAACCTTACTTCAGGGGGCCTCAGCCCCAGCATTTT. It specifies CASNKPYFRGPQPQHF. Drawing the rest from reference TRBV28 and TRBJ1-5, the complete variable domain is DVKVTQSSRYLVKRTGEKVFLECVQDMDHENMFWYRQDPGLGLRLIYFSYDVKMKEKGDIPEGYSVSREKKERFSLILESASTNQTSMYLCASNKPYFRGPQPQHFGDGTRLSIL.

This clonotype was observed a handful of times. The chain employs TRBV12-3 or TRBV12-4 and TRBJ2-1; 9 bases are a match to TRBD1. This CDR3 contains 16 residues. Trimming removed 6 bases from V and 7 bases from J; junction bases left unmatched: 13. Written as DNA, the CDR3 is TGTGCCAGCAGCTCCCCAAGACAGGGGGTACGAAATGAGCAGTTCTTC. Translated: CASSSPRQGVRNEQFF.

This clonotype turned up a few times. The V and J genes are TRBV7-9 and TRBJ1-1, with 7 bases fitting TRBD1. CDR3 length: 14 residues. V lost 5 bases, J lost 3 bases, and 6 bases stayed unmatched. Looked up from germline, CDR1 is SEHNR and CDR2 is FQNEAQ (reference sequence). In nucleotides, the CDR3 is TGTGCCAGCAGCCAACAGGGGACTCACACTGAAGCTTTCTTT. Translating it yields CASSQQGTHTEAFF.